The subject of this entry is one T cell receptor (beta chain). Authors' analysis steps: Estimates of nucleated cell counts were drawn from the amplification of reference gene primers. Assay used: immunoSEQ multiplex PCR; TCRdb lists only in-frame clones, some missing. V and J calls and clone size come straight from that table; D and trimming were deduced from the DNA. The sample holds tens of thousands of clones, 65% to 85% seen once. These data belong to a study of blood T cell repertoires in COVID-19. Overall study: From T cells, B-cell-depleted T cells, or PBMCs came the material, which was cDNA or gDNA.

V gave up 5 bases and J gave up 5 bases; unmatched junction bases: 4. This CDR3 region has 13 residues. CDR1 is MNHEY and CDR2 is SMNVEV in the germline V gene (reference sequence). The sequencing input was peripheral blood. The receptor's source is an older man with active or convalescent COVID-19. This chain joins TRBV27 and TRBJ2-7; 9 nucleotides line up with TRBD1. The CDR3: CASSPQGANEQYF. DNA of the CDR3: TGTGCCAGCAGTCCACAGGGGGCCAACGAGCAGTACTTC.